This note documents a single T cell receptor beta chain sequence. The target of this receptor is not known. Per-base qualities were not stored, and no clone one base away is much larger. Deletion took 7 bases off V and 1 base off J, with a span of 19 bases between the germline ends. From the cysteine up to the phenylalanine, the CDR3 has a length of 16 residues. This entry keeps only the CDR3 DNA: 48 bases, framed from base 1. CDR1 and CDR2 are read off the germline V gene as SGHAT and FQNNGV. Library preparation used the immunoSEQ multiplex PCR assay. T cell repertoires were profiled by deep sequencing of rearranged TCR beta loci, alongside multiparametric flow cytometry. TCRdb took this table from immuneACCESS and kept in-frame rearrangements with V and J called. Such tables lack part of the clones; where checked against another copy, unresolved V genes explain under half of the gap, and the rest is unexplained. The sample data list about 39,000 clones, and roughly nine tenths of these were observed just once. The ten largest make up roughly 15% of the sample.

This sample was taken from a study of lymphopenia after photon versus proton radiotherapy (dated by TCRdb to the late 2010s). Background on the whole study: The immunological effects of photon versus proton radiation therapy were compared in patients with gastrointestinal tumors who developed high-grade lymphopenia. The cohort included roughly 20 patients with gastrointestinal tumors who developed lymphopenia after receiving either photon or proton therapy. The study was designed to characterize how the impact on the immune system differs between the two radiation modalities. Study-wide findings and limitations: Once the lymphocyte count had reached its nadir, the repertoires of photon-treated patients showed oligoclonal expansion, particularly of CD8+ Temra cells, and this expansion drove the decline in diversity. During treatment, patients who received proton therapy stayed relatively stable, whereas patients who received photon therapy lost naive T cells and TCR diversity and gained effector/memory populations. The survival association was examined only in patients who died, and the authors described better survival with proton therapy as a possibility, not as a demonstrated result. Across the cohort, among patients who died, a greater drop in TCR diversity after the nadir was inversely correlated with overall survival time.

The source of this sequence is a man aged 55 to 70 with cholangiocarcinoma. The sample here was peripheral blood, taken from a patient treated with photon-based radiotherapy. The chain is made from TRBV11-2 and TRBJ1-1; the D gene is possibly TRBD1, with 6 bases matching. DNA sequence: TGTGCCAGCACCAAAGACCGGGGGGGCAGGAACACTGAAGCTTTCTTT. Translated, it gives CASTKDRGGRNTEAFF. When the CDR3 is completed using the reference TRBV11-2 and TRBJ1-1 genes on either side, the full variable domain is EAGVAQSPRYKIIEKRQSVAFWCNPISGHATLYWYQQILGQGPKLLIQFQNNGVVDDSQLPKDRFSAERLKGVDSTLKIQPAKLEDSAVYLCASTKDRGGRNTEAFFGQGTRLTVV.